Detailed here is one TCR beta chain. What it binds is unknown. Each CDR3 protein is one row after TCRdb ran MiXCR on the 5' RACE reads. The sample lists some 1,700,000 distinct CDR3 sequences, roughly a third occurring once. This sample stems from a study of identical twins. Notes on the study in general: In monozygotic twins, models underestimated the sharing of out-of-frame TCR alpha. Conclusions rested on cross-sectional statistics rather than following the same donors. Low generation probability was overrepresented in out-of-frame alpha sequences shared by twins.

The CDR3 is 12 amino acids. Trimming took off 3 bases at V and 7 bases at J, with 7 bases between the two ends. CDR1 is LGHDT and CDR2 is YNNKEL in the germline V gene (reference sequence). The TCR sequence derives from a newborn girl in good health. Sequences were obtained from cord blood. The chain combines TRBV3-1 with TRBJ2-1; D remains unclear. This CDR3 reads CASSQTKNEQFF. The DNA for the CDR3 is TGTGCCAGCAGCCAGACCAAAAATGAGCAGTTCTTC.